This TCR beta chain was obtained from a study of vaccination effects on CD4 cells after COVID-19. Whole-study context: Under the ViraFEST assay, PBMC were stimulated with viral peptide pools so that antigen-specific CD4+ T cells expanded. Sequencing was performed afterwards. Overall study findings and caveats: There was marked clonal contraction among infection- and vaccine-induced clones late after vaccination.

To note about this clone: Its specificity is not known.

Only in-frame clones appear in the TCRdb table, and some are missing; sequencing was by immunoSEQ multiplex PCR. The data contain 45,000 or so clones, about 80% of them singletons. Scientists isolated CD4+ T cells after a roughly ten-day culture period ended. PCR showed that the person got SARS-CoV-2 infection at some point between March and December 2020. V lost 3 bases to trimming and J lost 0 bases, with 9 bases between them. CDR1 is SNHLY, CDR2 FYNNEI, per germline. This CDR3 comprises 14 residues. This specimen was CD4+ T cells from PBMCs cultured without peptide, taken before COVID-19 vaccination. This sequence was found in a human donor who had a prior SARS-CoV-2 infection. The V call is TRBV2, the J call TRBJ2-7, with D maybe TRBD2 (6 bases). The CDR3, as DNA: TGTGCCAGCAGTGACGGGACTTACTCCTACGAGCAGTACTTC. Its translation is CASSDGTYSYEQYF.